Sequencing of this T cell receptor (beta chain) was carried out in a study of cytomegalovirus exposure and HLA in healthy donors. It was with 60 Vbeta and 13 Jbeta primers that the PCR ran. The protocol was immunoSEQ multiplex PCR, while the TCRdb copy is restricted to in-frame clones and leaves out a portion. The sample has about 98,000 clones, approximately 70% seen once. This CDR3 comprises 15 residues. Deletions cut 2 bases from V and 6 bases from J, with 13 bases between. Germline lookup yields CDR1 LNHDA and CDR2 SQIVND (reference sequence). The sequenced sample consisted of PBMCs. This chain links TRBV19 with TRBJ2-2, with D hard to call. The clonotype originates from a man aged 45-65 years in good health and CMV-seronegative. The CDR3 DNA reads as TGTGCCAGTAGTATATCAACGCGGTTTCCCGGGGAGCTGTTTTTT. Translation: CASSISTRFPGELFF.